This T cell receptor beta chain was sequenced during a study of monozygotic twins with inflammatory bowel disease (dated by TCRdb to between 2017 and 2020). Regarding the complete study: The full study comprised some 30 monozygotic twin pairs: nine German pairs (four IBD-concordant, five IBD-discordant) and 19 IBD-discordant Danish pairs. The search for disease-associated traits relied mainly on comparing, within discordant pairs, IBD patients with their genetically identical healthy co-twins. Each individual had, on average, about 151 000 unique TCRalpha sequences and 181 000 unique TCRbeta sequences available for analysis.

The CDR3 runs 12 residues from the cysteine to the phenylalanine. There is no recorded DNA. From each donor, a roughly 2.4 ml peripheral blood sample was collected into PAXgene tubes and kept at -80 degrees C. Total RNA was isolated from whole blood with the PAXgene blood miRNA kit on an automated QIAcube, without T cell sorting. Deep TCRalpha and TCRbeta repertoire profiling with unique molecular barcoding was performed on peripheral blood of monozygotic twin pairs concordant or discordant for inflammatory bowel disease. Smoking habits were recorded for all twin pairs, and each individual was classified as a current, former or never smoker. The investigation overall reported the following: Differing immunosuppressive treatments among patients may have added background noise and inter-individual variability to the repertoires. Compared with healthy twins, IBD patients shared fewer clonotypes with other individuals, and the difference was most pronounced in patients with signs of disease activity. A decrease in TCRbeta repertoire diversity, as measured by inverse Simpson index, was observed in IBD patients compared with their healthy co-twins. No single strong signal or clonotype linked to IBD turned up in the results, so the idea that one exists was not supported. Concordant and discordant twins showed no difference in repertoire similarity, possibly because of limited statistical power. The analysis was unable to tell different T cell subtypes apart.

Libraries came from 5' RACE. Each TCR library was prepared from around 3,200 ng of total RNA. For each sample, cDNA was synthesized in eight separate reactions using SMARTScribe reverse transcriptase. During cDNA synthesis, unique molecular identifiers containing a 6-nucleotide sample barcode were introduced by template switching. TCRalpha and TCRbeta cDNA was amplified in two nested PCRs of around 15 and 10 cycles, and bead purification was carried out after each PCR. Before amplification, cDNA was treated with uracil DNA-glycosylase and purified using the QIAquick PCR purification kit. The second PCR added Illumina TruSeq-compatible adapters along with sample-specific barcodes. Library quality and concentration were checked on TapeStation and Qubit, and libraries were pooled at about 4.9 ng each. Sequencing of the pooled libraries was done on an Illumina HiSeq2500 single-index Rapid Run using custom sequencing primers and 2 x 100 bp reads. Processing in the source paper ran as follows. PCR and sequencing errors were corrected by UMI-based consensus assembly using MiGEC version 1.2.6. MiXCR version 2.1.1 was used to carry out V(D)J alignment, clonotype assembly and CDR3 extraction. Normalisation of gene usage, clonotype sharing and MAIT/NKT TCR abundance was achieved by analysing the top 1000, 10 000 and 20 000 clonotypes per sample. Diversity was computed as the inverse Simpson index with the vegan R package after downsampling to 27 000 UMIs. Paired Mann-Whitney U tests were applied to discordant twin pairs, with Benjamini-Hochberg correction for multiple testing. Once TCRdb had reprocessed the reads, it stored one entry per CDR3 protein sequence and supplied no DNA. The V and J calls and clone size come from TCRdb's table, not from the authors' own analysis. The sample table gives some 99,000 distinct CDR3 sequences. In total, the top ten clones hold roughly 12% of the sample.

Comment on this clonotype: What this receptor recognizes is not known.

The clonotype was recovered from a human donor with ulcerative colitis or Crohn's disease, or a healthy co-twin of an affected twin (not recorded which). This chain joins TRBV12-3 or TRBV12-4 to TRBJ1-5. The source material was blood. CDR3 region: CASSWENQPQHF.